What follows are 25 T cell receptor beta chains derived from one specimen sequenced in a study of tumor and adjacent non-tumor tissue in lung cancer. A modified ARM-PCR protocol with three rounds of nested PCR amplified TCRbeta. TCRdb recomputed calls from the multiplex PCR reads with MiXCR, one row per CDR3 protein. The data contain fewer than 150,000 distinct CDR3 sequences, around 66% of them singletons. No cell sorting was done before RNA was extracted from the tissue. What was sequenced was lung tumor tissue. The source is a man in his sixties with small cell lung cancer.

This chain uses TRBV19 with TRBJ2-1; D is uncertain. The CDR3 extends over 15 amino acids. V lost 1 base to trimming and J lost 2 bases, with 9 bases between them. Germline V gives CDR1 LNHDA, CDR2 SQIVND (reference sequence). The CDR3 coding sequence is TGTGCCAGTAGTATAGTTTCCATCCCCTACAATGAGCAGTTCTTC. The encoded protein is CASSIVSIPYNEQFF.

This chain uses TRBV6-5 with TRBJ2-1; weak D call: TRBD2 (5 bases). The germline gives CDR1 MNHEY, CDR2 SVGAGI. The CDR3 contains 13 residues. V was cut by 6 bases and J by 12 bases, with 18 bases left in between. In DNA, the CDR3 is TGTGCCAGCAGACCTGCACGAGGGCGTGCGCAGTTCTTC. This translates into CASRPARGRAQFF.

The sample holds a few counts of this clonotype. The V call is TRBV11-3, the J call TRBJ2-2; the D gene is possibly TRBD1 (6 bases). The germline V and J ends were trimmed by 5 bases and 6 bases, with 10 bases remaining between them. CDR1 is SGHNT and CDR2 is YENEEA in the germline V gene. The CDR3 runs to 13 residues. The CDR3 sequence is CASSVAGAGELFF. The CDR3 nucleotides are TGTGCCAGCAGCGTCGCAGGGGCCGGGGAGCTGTTTTTT.

As regards this clonotype: This may come from a read error, since a much larger clone is one base off. The J gene is TRBJ1-4, the V gene TRBV5-4; 8 positions agree with TRBD1. CDR1 and CDR2 from the germline V gene are SGHNT and YYREEE (reference sequence). The CDR3 contains 19 residues. The CDR3 nucleotides are TGTGCCAGCAACTTGGCGGAGACAGGGGTTGATTCAACTAATGAAAAACTGTTTTTT. This gives the protein CASNLAETGVDSTNEKLFF.

This rearrangement joins TRBV20-1 to TRBJ1-1; 10 bases align to TRBD1. The ends lost 8 bases at V and 5 bases at J; junction bases unmatched: 8. Per germline, CDR1 DFQATT and CDR2 SNEGSKA (reference sequence). This CDR3 has 13 residues. The DNA of the CDR3 is TGCAGTACTCCGGGACAGGGGAGGACTGAAGCTTTCTTT. Its protein is CSTPGQGRTEAFF.

A remark on this clonotype: A much bigger clone sits one base away, suggesting this may be a read error. As the CDR3 is not closed by the conserved phenylalanine or tryptophan, this likely results from a read error. CDR3 in amino acids: CSATGGQETQYL. CDR3 DNA: TGCAGTGCTACGGGGGGCCAAGAGACCCAGTACTTA. The V gene is TRBV20-1, the J gene TRBJ2-5; 7 bases fit TRBD2. In germline, CDR1 is DFQATT, CDR2 SNEGSKA (reference sequence). J was trimmed by 1 base and V by 4 bases; bases with no gene match: 0. CDR3 size: 12 residues.

The V call is TRBV20-1, the J call TRBJ1-5; D uncertain. CDR3 length: 12 amino acids. Trimming stripped 7 bases from V and 7 bases from J, with 14 bases between. Germline CDR1 is DFQATT and CDR2 is SNEGSKA (reference sequence). CDR3: CSDTREDQPQHF. For the CDR3, the DNA is TGCAGTGATACTCGAGAAGACCAGCCCCAGCATTTT.

As concerns this clonotype: A much larger clone is a single base away; this may be a read error. CDR3 protein: CSVRWGGENTEAFF. Written as DNA, the CDR3 is TGCAGCGTCCGCTGGGGGGGAGAAAACACTGAAGCTTTCTTT. The V and J genes are TRBV29-1 and TRBJ1-1; D might be TRBD1 (5 bases). Germline values: CDR1 SQVTM, CDR2 ANQGSEA. V dropped 6 bases and J dropped 2 bases, with 16 bases sitting between them. This CDR3 is 14 amino acids long.

Turning to this clonotype: This may be a read error: a much more frequent sequence differs by one nucleotide. The chain has TRBV20-1 and TRBJ2-3; 9 bases are a match to TRBD1. The CDR3 has 18 amino acids. J was trimmed by 4 bases and V by 6 bases; bases with no gene match: 20. Looked up from germline, CDR1 is DFQATT and CDR2 is SNEGSKA (reference sequence). The CDR3 loop reads CSATINRAGQGGPDTQYF. The DNA of the CDR3 is TGCAGTGCCACAATCAACAGAGCGGGACAGGGTGGGCCAGATACGCAGTATTTT.

The gene calls are TRBV20-1 and TRBJ2-7; possibly TRBD2 for D (6 bases). The CDR3 totals 16 residues. Germline loops: CDR1 DFQATT, CDR2 SNEGSKA (reference sequence). The germline V and J ends were trimmed by 4 bases and 6 bases, with 25 bases remaining between them. The CDR3 DNA sequence: TGCAGTGCTACCCATCCGTCTAGCGTAAGTAGGGGCGAGCAGTACTTC. As protein: CSATHPSSVSRGEQYF.

Only one count was recorded for this clonotype. The CDR3 bases are TGTGCCAGCAATTTTAGCGGGAGGGCCGTTGATCAGCAGTTCTTC. Encoded protein: CASNFSGRAVDQQFF. The gene calls are TRBV6-5 and TRBJ2-1; 11 nucleotides agree with TRBD2. V dropped 7 bases and J dropped 11; count of bases not matched to a gene: 13. Germline V gives CDR1 MNHEY, CDR2 SVGAGI. The CDR3 contains 15 residues.

This clonotype was counted many times. The rearrangement uses TRBV20-1 and TRBJ2-5; D is undetermined. Germline V lookup: CDR1 DFQATT, CDR2 SNEGSKA (reference sequence). The V and J ends lost 0 bases and 3 bases respectively, with 14 bases between them. The CDR3 is made up of 15 amino acids. DNA of the CDR3: TGCAGTGCTAGAGATCTTGGCAAAGCTAAAGAGACCCAGTACTTC. It is translated as CSARDLGKAKETQYF.

About this clonotype: One end of the junction does not line up with germline, which may come from a read error. This sequence joins TRBV20-1 and TRBJ1-2, with a tentative D call TRBD1 (6 bases). The CDR3 has 13 residues. The V gene's germline CDR1 is DFQATT and CDR2 SNEGSKA (reference sequence). The CDR3: CSAMVGQGYGYTF. For the CDR3, the DNA is TGTAGTGCCATGGTGGGACAAGGGTATGGCTACACCTTC.

This clonotype was observed a few times. This chain joins TRBV4-2 and TRBJ2-3, with 11 nucleotides matching TRBD2. Germline values: CDR1 LGHNA, CDR2 YNFKEQ. With 4 bases clipped from V and 1 base from J, the junction kept 1 base outside the gene matches. The CDR3 loop spans 15 amino acids. CDR3 loop: CASSPGLAGTDTQYF. CDR3 in DNA: TGTGCCAGCAGCCCGGGACTAGCGGGCACAGATACGCAGTATTTT.

A note on this clonotype: The germline gene is not matched at one end of the junction; a read error may be the cause. The chain joins TRBV5-4 to TRBJ2-5; D gene ambiguous. The CDR3 covers 14 residues. Germline CDR1 SGHNT, CDR2 YYREEE (reference sequence). DNA of the CDR3: TGTGCCGGCAACACTGCACGTGGGCAAGAGGCCCAGTACTTC. It translates to CAGNTARGQEAQYF.

The chain couples TRBV29-1 to TRBJ1-2; D is unresolved. Trimming took off 4 bases at V and 8 bases at J, with 17 bases between the two ends. The CDR3 sequence is 13 residues long. Germline lookup yields CDR1 SQVTM and CDR2 ANQGSEA. CDR3 in amino acids: CSVVIQRARGYTF. CDR3 DNA: TGCAGCGTTGTGATACAGAGGGCGCGGGGCTACACCTTC.

Concerning this clonotype itself: It may be a read error: a sequence one base away is much more abundant. V and J are TRBV29-1 and TRBJ2-3; TRBD1 matches 7 bases. The CDR3 is made up of 14 amino acids. Germline values: CDR1 SQVTM, CDR2 ANQGSEA. The CDR3 protein is CREDCKGATDTQYF. In DNA form, the CDR3 reads TGCAGAGAGGACTGTAAGGGGGCAACAGATACGCAGTATTTT.

The gene calls are TRBV11-1 and TRBJ2-3, with 7 bases fitting TRBD1. CDR3 size: 16 residues. V gave up 3 bases and J gave up 2 bases; unmatched junction bases: 8. CDR1 and CDR2 (germline): SGHAT, FQDESV (reference sequence). As DNA, the CDR3 is TGTGCCAGCAGCTTGACAGGGATAGGAATCACAGATACGCAGTATTTT. Translating it yields CASSLTGIGITDTQYF. The whole variable domain, filled in from reference TRBV11-1 and TRBJ2-3, reads EAEVAQSPRYKITEKSQAVAFWCDPISGHATLYWYRQILGQGPELLVQFQDESVVDDSQLPKDRFSAERLKGVDSTLKIQPAELGDSAMYLCASSLTGIGITDTQYFGPGTRLTVL.

This clonotype was counted a few times. A read error may be the cause here, since a much bigger clone is one base away. The V call is TRBV5-6, the J call TRBJ2-3; 10 nucleotides align to TRBD2. CDR3 length: 16 residues. Germline values: CDR1 SGHDT, CDR2 YYEEEE. V lost 2 bases to trimming and J lost 5 bases; unmatched junction nucleotides: 8. DNA for the CDR3: TGTGCCAGCAGCTTCATGACTAGCGGGCTAGTAGATACGCAGTATTTT. Translating gives CASSFMTSGLVDTQYF.

As for this clonotype: This may come from a read error, since a much larger clone is one base off. This chain uses TRBV6-5 with TRBJ1-4, with a weak D call TRBD1 (5 bases). The CDR3 contains 14 residues. Per germline, CDR1 MNHEY and CDR2 SVGAGI. The CDR3 bases are TGTGTCAGCCGGAGGGACCCGGCCGACGAAAAACTGTTTTTT. It translates to CVSRRDPADEKLFF.

As concerns this clonotype: This could be a read error, since a much larger clone is one nucleotide away. This chain connects TRBV6-1 to TRBJ2-7, with 8 bases matching TRBD1. Germline V CDR1 and CDR2: MNHNS, SASEGT. The CDR3 length is 13 residues. Trimming removed 8 bases from V and 5 bases from J; junction bases left unmatched: 8. The CDR3 sequence: CASVRQGFNEQYV. The CDR3 coding sequence is TGTGCCAGCGTGCGACAGGGGTTCAACGAGCAGTACGTC.

About this clonotype: An end of the junction does not agree with germline; a read error may underlie this. The genes are TRBV12-3 or TRBV12-4 and TRBJ2-3, with D unclear. This CDR3 has 13 amino acids. The CDR3 region is CTSTASAIDTLYF. CDR3 nucleotide sequence: TGTACCAGCACCGCGTCTGCTATAGATACGCTGTATTTT.

The chain joins TRBV20-1 to TRBJ2-5; no reliable D call. Germline assignment: CDR1 DFQATT and CDR2 SNEGSKA (reference sequence). V was pared by 0 bases and J by 4 bases, with 12 bases between. CDR3 length: 14 amino acids. In DNA, the CDR3 is TGCAGTGCTAGAGAGAGCCTGAGTGGAGAGACCCAGTACTTC. Protein sequence: CSARESLSGETQYF.

As concerns this clonotype: Compared with germline, one end of the junction differs, possibly owing to a read error. The V and J genes are TRBV11-2 and TRBJ2-2; D unclear. Germline V CDR1 and CDR2: SGHAT, FQNNGV. This CDR3 has 13 residues. CDR3 DNA sequence: TGTGCTAGCAGCTTATGGGTGGCCGGGGAGCTGTTTTTT. It encodes CASSLWVAGELFF.

This clonotype occurred a few times. A single base separates this from a much larger clone, so it may be a read error. The chain recombines TRBV7-9 with TRBJ2-1; D may be TRBD2 (5 bases). CDR1 is SEHNR and CDR2 is FQNEAQ in the germline V gene (reference sequence). This CDR3 spans 15 amino acids. CDR3 residues: CVSSFRAALYNEQFF. CDR3 nucleotide sequence: TGTGTCAGCAGCTTCCGAGCGGCGCTTTACAATGAGCAGTTCTTC.